This TCR beta chain stems from a study of Tregs in tolerant kidney transplant recipients. Germline V lookup: CDR1 SGHRS, CDR2 YFSETQ. The CDR3 length is 13 residues. Trimming took off 4 bases at V and 0 bases at J, with 7 bases between the two ends. Clones were read by immunoSEQ multiplex PCR, and TCRdb kept only the in-frame ones, dropping some. The sample has about 77,000 clones; around 98% are singletons. The chain recombines TRBV5-1 with TRBJ2-5, with TRBD2 as a possible D gene (6 bases). The sequences come from CD4+ T cells from blood, collected before the transplant. This clonotype was obtained from a human donor who received a combined kidney and bone marrow transplant. CDR3 protein: CASSGGYQETQYF. The CDR3 DNA reads TGCGCCAGCAGCGGGGGGTACCAAGAGACCCAGTACTTC.